This T cell receptor beta chain originates from a study of blood T cell repertoires in COVID-19. There are a few counts of this clone. The V end was cut by 3 bases, the J end by 5 bases, with 11 bases between. Germline loops: CDR1 SGHNT, CDR2 YYREEE (reference sequence). The CDR3 contains 14 residues. Data came from immunoSEQ multiplex PCR; TCRdb stores just in-frame clones and leaves some out. The sample contains 230,000 or so clones, roughly 85% of which appear only once. Individuals drawn from approximately 26 US areas were about 18 to 90 years old. J is TRBJ2-2 and V is TRBV5-4; weak D call: TRBD1 (5 bases). Sequencing used PBMCs or T cells enriched from blood (not recorded which). The sequence came from a woman aged 45-60 years who had been exposed to COVID-19. This CDR3 reads CASSSTRGTGELFF. Here the CDR3 DNA reads TGTGCCAGCAGCTCTACAAGGGGAACCGGGGAGCTGTTTTTT.